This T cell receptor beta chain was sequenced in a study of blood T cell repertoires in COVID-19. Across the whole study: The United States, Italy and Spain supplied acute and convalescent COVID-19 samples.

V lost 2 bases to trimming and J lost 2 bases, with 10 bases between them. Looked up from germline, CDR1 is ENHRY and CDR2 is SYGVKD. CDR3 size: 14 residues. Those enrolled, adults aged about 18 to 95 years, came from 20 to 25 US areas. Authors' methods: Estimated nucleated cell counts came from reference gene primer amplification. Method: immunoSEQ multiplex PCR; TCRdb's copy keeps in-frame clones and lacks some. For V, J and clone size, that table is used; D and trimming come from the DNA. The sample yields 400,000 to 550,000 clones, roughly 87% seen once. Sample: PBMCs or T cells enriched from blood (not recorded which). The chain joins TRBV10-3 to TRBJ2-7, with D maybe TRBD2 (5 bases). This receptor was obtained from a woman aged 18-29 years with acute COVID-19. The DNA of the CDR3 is TGTGCCATCAGTGAGACTAGTAGCGCCTACGAGCAGTACTTC. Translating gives CAISETSSAYEQYF.